The 8 T cell receptor beta chains listed next were all sequenced from one sample in a study of identical twins. Each CDR3 protein is one row after TCRdb ran MiXCR on the 5' RACE reads. The sample consists of 1.5 million or so distinct CDR3 sequences, around 33% of them appearing once. The sequenced sample consisted of cord blood. The receptors shown here come from a newborn girl in good health.

The chain employs TRBV5-1 and TRBJ2-3; 10 nucleotides line up with TRBD2. The CDR3 runs to 15 residues. With V trimmed by 10 bases and J by 1 base, 9 bases remained unmatched. The germline V gene encodes CDR1 SGHRS and CDR2 YFSETQ. CDR3 nucleotide sequence: TGCGCCTGCTCTCACGGGACTAGCGGCACAGATACGCAGTATTTT. This sequence encodes CACSHGTSGTDTQYF.

This clonotype showed up just a few times. The chain combines TRBV9 with TRBJ2-4, with D uncertain. The CDR3 consists of 16 residues. Trimming cost V 0 bases and J 0 bases, with 10 bases left between them. CDR1 and CDR2 from the germline V gene are SGDLS and YYNGEE. CDR3 in DNA: TGTGCCAGCAGCGTAGACGGCAGACTAGCCAAAAACATTCAGTACTTC. Translated: CASSVDGRLAKNIQYF.

This sequence joins TRBV10-3 and TRBJ2-3; no clear D gene. Germline-derived CDR1 and CDR2 are ENHRY and SYGVKD. V was trimmed by 7 bases and J by 4 bases, leaving 15 bases between them. The CDR3 is made up of 14 amino acids. Here the CDR3 DNA reads TGTGCCATCACCGGCCGTTTTGGGGCAGATACGCAGTATTTT. Translated, it gives CAITGRFGADTQYF.

There are a few counts of this clonotype. The J gene is TRBJ1-2, the V gene TRBV29-1, with a weak D call TRBD1 (6 bases). Trimming cost V 7 bases and J 0 bases, with 12 bases left between them. Germline lookup yields CDR1 SQVTM and CDR2 ANQGSEA. The CDR3 has 13 residues. The DNA for the CDR3 is TGCAGCGCCGTTCGGACAGCTAACTATGGCTACACCTTC. It translates to CSAVRTANYGYTF.

This clonotype was found a few times. This chain links TRBV29-1 with TRBJ1-2; D is unclear. The CDR3 totals 14 residues. Trimming cost V 2 bases and J 8 bases, with 18 bases left between them. Germline V gives CDR1 SQVTM, CDR2 ANQGSEA. The chain's CDR3 is CSVERAVRAKGYTF. In DNA, the CDR3 is TGCAGCGTTGAAAGGGCAGTACGTGCTAAGGGCTACACCTTC.

In its sample, this clonotype was seen a few times. The chain employs TRBV12-3 or TRBV12-4 and TRBJ2-3; perhaps TRBD1 as D (6 bases). V was trimmed by 6 bases and J by 2 bases, leaving 21 bases between them. The CDR3 consists of 17 residues. CDR3 in DNA: TGTGCCAGCAGCTATAAGACTGCTCGGACAGTCACAGATACGCAGTATTTT. Translated, it gives CASSYKTARTVTDTQYF.

Comments on this clonotype: One end of the junction varies from germline; a read error may be responsible. V is TRBV10-3 and J is TRBJ2-5; D is undetermined. The CDR3 is made up of 20 amino acids. Germline CDR1 ENHRY, CDR2 SYGVKD. The CDR3 is CAVSESILSDLWGVGETQYF. The CDR3 nucleotides are TGTGCCGTCAGTGAGTCGATTCTGTCCGACTTATGGGGTGTGGGAGAGACCCAGTACTTC.

In its sample, this clonotype was seen a few times. The chain recombines TRBV4-2 with TRBJ2-7, with 14 bases that match TRBD2. From germline, CDR1 is LGHNA and CDR2 YNFKEQ. The ends lost 4 bases at V and 5 bases at J; junction bases unmatched: 10. The CDR3 is 17 residues long. For the CDR3, the DNA is TGTGCCAGCAGCCCATCTCGACTAGCGGGGGGGGGTAACGAGCAGTACTTC. It specifies CASSPSRLAGGGNEQYF.